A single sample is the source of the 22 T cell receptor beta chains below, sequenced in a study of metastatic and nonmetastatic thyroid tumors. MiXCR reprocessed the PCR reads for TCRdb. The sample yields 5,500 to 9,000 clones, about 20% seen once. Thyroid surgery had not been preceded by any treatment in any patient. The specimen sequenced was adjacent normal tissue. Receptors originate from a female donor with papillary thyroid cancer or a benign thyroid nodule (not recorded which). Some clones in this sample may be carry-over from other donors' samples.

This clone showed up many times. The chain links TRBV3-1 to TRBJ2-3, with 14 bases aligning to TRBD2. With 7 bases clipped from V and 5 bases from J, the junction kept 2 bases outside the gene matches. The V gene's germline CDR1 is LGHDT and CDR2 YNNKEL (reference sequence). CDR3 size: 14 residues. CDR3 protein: CASTGTSGRDTQYF. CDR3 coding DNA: TGTGCCAGCACCGGGACTAGCGGGAGAGATACGCAGTATTTT.

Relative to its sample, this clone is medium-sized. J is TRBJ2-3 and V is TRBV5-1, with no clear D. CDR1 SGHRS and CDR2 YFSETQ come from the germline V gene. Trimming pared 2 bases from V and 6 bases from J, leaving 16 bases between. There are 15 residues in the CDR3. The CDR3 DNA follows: TGCGCCAGCAGCTTAACGGGTTGGGGTTGGGATACGCAGTATTTT. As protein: CASSLTGWGWDTQYF.

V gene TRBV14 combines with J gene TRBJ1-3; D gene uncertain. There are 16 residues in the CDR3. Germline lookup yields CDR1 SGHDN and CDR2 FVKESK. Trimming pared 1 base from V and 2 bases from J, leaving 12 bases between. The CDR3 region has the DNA TGTGCCAGCAGCCAAGGCATAGCGAATCCTGGAAACACCATATATTTT. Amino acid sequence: CASSQGIANPGNTIYF.

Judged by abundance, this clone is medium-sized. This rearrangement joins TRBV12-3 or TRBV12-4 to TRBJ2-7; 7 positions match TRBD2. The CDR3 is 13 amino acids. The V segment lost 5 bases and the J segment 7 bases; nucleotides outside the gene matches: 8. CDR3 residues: CASSRDGLGEQYF. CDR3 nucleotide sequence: TGTGCCAGCAGTCGGGACGGACTAGGGGAGCAGTACTTC.

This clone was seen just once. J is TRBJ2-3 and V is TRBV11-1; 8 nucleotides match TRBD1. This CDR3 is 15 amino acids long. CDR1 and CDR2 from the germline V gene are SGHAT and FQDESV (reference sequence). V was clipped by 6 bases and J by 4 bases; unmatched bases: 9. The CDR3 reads CASSSGQGLSDTQYF. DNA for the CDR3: TGTGCCAGCAGTTCCGGACAGGGTTTGTCAGATACGCAGTATTTT.

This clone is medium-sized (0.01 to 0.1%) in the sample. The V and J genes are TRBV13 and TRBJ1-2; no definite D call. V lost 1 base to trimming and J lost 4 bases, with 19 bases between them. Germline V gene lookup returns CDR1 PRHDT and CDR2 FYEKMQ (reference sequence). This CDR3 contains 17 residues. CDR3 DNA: TGTGCCAGCAGCTTAGCCCTGCAGGCCCCGATTGTCTATGGCTACACCTTC. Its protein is CASSLALQAPIVYGYTF.

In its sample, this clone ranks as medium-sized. The CDR3 sequence is CASSLLAGGTGELFF. Here the CDR3 DNA reads TGTGCCAGCAGTCTCCTAGCGGGTGGCACCGGGGAGCTGTTTTTT. J is TRBJ2-2 and V is TRBV2; 8 positions match TRBD2. The CDR3 totals 15 residues. V lost 5 bases to trimming and J lost 4 bases; unmatched junction nucleotides: 6. Germline CDR1 SNHLY, CDR2 FYNNEI.

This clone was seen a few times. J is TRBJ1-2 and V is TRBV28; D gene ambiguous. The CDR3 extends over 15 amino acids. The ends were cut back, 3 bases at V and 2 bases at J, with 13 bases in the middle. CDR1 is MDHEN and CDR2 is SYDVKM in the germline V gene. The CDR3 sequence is CASSFPESRNYGYTF. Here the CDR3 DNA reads TGTGCCAGCAGTTTCCCAGAGTCACGAAACTATGGCTACACCTTC.

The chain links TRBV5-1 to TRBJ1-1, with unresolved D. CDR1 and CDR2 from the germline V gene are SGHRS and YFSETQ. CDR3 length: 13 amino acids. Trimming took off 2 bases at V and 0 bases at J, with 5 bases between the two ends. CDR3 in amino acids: CASSFVLNTEAFF. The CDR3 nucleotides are TGCGCCAGCAGCTTCGTACTGAACACTGAAGCTTTCTTT.

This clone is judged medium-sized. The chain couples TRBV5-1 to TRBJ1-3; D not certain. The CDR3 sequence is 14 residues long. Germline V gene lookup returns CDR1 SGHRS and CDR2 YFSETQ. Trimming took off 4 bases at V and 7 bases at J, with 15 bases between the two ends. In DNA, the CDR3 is TGCGCCAGCAGCCCCCCCCCCCCGATTAACACCATATATTTT. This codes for CASSPPPPINTIYF.

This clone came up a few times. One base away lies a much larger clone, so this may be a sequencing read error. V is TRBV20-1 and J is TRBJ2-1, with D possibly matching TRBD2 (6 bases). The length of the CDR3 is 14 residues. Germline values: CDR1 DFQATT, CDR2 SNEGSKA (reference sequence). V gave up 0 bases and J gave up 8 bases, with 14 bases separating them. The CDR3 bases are TGCAGTGCTAGAGATCCCCTAGGGGAGGATGAGCAGTTCTTC. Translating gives CSARDPLGEDEQFF.

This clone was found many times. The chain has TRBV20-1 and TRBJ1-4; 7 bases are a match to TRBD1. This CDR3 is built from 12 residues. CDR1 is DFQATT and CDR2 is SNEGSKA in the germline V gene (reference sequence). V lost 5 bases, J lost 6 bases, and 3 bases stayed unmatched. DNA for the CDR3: TGCAGTGCTCCCAGGGGGGATGAAAAACTGTTTTTT. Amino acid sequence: CSAPRGDEKLFF.

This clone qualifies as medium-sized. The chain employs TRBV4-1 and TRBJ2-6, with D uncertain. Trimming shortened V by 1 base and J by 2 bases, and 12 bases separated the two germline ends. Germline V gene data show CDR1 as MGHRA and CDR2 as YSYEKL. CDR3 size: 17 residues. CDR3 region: CASSQAASIAGANVLTF. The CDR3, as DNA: TGCGCCAGCAGCCAAGCGGCATCAATTGCTGGGGCCAACGTCCTGACTTTC.

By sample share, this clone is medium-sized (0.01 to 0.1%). This chain's CDR3 is CASSASGGHGNEQFF. In nucleotides, the CDR3 is TGTGCCAGCAGTGCTAGCGGGGGCCATGGGAATGAGCAGTTCTTC. The rearrangement joins TRBV6-4 to TRBJ2-1; TRBD2 agrees at 10 bases. V gave up 4 bases and J gave up 7 bases; unmatched junction bases: 7. There are 15 residues in the CDR3. Per the germline V gene, CDR1 is MRHNA and CDR2 is SNTAGT.

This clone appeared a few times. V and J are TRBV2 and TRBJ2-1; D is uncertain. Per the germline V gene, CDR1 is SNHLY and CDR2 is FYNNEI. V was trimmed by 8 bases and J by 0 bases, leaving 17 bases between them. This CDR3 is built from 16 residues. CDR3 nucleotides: TGTGCCAGCCTACTGAGTGGAGAGGTCTCCTACAATGAGCAGTTCTTC. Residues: CASLLSGEVSYNEQFF.

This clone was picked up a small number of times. The CDR3 nucleotides are TGTGCCAGCAGCTACACCCCGGGACTGGGTACACATGAGCAGTTCTTC. It specifies CASSYTPGLGTHEQFF. This chain uses TRBV11-2 with TRBJ2-1, with D tentatively TRBD2 (6 bases). Germline values: CDR1 SGHAT, CDR2 FQNNGV. Trimming took off 4 bases at V and 8 bases at J, with 21 bases between the two ends. This CDR3 is 16 amino acids long.

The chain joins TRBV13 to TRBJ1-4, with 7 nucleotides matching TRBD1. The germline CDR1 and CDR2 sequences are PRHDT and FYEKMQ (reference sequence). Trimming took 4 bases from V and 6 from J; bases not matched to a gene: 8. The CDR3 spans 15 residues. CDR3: CASSSGDRDHEKLFF. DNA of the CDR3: TGTGCCAGCAGCTCGGGAGACAGGGACCATGAAAAACTGTTTTTT.

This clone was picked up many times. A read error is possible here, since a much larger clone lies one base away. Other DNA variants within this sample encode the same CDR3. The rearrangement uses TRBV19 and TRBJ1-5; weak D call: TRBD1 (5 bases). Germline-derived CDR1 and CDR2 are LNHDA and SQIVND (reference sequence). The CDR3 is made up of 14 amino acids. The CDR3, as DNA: TGTGCCAGCAGTATTCGGAGGGGTTCACAGCCCCAGCATTTT. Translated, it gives CASSIRRGSQPQHF.

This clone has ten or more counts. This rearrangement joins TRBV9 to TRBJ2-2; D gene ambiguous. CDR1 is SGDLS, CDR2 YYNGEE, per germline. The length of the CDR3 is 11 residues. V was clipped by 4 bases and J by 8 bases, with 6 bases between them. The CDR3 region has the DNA TGTGCCAGCAGCACCGGTGGGGAGCTGTTTTTT. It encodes CASSTGGELFF.

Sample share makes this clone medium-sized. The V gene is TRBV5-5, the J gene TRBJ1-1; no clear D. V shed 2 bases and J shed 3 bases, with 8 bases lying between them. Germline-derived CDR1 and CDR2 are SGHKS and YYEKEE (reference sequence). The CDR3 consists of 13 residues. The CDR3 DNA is TGTGCCAGCAGCTTCGATTATTACACTGAAGCTTTCTTT. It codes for CASSFDYYTEAFF. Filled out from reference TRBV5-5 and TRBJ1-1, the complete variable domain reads DAGVTQSPTHLIKTRGQQVTLRCSPISGHKSVSWYQQVLGQGPQFIFQYYEKEERGRGNFPDRFSARQFPNYSSELNVNALLLGDSALYLCASSFDYYTEAFFGQGTRLTVV.

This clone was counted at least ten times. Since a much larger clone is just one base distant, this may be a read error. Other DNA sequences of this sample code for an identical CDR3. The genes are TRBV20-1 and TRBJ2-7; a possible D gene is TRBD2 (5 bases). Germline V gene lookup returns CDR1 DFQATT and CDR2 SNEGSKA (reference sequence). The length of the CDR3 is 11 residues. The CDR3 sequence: CSASLQYEQYF. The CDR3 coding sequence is TGCAGCGCTAGCTTACAATACGAGCAGTACTTC.

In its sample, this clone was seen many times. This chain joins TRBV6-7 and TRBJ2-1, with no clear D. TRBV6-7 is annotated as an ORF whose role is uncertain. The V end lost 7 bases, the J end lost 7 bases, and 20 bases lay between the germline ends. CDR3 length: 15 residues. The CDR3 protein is CASTYASALENEQFF. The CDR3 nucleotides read TGTGCCAGCACCTACGCTTCGGCCCTCGAGAATGAGCAGTTCTTC.